This TCR beta chain was identified in a study of brain metastases from non-small cell lung cancer. Study outcomes and limitations: Fewer infiltrating T cells were found in brain metastases than primaries. Compared with their matched primary tumors, roughly 60% of brain metastases showed expanded T-cell clones. Brain metastases shared most TCR repertoire with primaries, with sparse T cells.

This CDR3 has 12 residues. Trimming removed 3 bases from V and 7 bases from J, with 9 bases in between. Looked up from germline, CDR1 is LGHNT and CDR2 is FRNRAP. The protocol was immunoSEQ multiplex PCR, while the TCRdb copy is restricted to in-frame clones and leaves out a portion. The sample shows 1,500 to 2,000 clones, about four fifths of them seen only once. Notes on this clone: No antigen is known for it.

The sequenced material came from tissue from a brain metastasis. The chain couples TRBV12-5 to TRBJ1-1; the D is unclear. This clonotype was obtained from a donor older than 35 with non-small cell lung cancer. The CDR3 sequence is CASGFGLSEAFF. CDR3 DNA sequence: TGTGCTAGTGGTTTTGGTCTCAGTGAAGCTTTCTTT.